The 29 T cell receptor beta chains listed next were all sequenced from one sample in a study of blood T cell repertoires in COVID-19. This table comes from immunoSEQ multiplex PCR, and its TCRdb copy is limited to in-frame clones, with some not included. The repertoire has approximately 220,000 clones, around 81% of them found once; the top ten carry roughly 3%. The sequencing input was peripheral blood. These receptors were obtained from a woman aged 25 to 45 who had recovered from COVID-19.

The chain is built from TRBV6-5 and TRBJ2-5; 9 bases fit TRBD1. The CDR3 totals 14 residues. The germline CDR1 and CDR2 sequences are MNHEY and SVGAGI. The junction had 6 bases not matched to a gene; V was cut back by 7 bases and J by 3 bases. CDR3 bases: TGTGCCAGCAAGGGACAGGGTTTTGAAGAGACCCAGTACTTC. This sequence encodes CASKGQGFEETQYF.

The rearrangement uses TRBV28 and TRBJ1-2; a possible D gene is TRBD1 (5 bases). CDR1 MDHEN and CDR2 SYDVKM come from the germline V gene. V shed 4 bases and J shed 4 bases, with 13 bases lying between them. This CDR3 is 14 amino acids long. Here the CDR3 reads CASSSSRDVYGYTF. In DNA form, the CDR3 reads TGTGCCAGCAGTTCATCGCGGGACGTCTATGGCTACACCTTC.

The chain links TRBV5-1 to TRBJ2-5; TRBD2 matches at 13 bases. CDR1 and CDR2 from the germline V gene are SGHRS and YFSETQ. With 4 bases clipped from V and 1 base from J, the junction kept 4 bases outside the gene matches. The CDR3 runs 16 residues. CDR3 region: CASSPRLAGGQETQYF. The CDR3 DNA reads as TGCGCCAGCAGCCCCCGACTAGCGGGAGGCCAAGAGACCCAGTACTTC.

CDR3 in amino acids: CASSDSGTEETQYF. The CDR3 nucleotides read TGTGCCAGCAGCGACTCCGGGACAGAAGAGACCCAGTACTTC. This chain joins TRBV5-4 and TRBJ2-5; 7 positions match TRBD1. With V trimmed by 4 bases and J by 3 bases, 6 bases remained unmatched. CDR1 is SGHNT, CDR2 YYREEE, per germline (reference sequence). This CDR3 has 14 amino acids.

The rearrangement links TRBV6-6 to TRBJ1-5; possibly TRBD1 for D (5 bases). The CDR3 sequence is 14 residues long. Trimming took off 7 bases at V and 4 bases at J, with 14 bases between the two ends. Germline-derived CDR1 and CDR2 are MNHNY and SVGAGI (reference sequence). The chain's CDR3 is CASNQGLSNQPQHF. CDR3 coding DNA: TGTGCCAGCAACCAGGGACTTTCTAATCAGCCCCAGCATTTT.

V and J are TRBV4-2 and TRBJ1-5; maybe TRBD1 (5 bases). The ends were cut back, 1 base at V and 5 bases at J, with 12 bases in the middle. The CDR3 loop spans 15 amino acids. The V gene's germline CDR1 is LGHNA and CDR2 YNFKEQ. CDR3 amino acids: CASSQGERGDQPQHF. The DNA for the CDR3 is TGTGCCAGCAGCCAAGGGGAACGGGGGGATCAGCCCCAGCATTTT.

V usage is TRBV5-1 and J usage is TRBJ2-3; D uncertain. This CDR3 comprises 13 residues. Germline values: CDR1 SGHRS, CDR2 YFSETQ. V was clipped by 4 bases and J by 0 bases, with 6 bases between them. The CDR3 is CASSGTSTDTQYF. The CDR3 bases are TGCGCCAGCAGCGGTACTAGCACAGATACGCAGTATTTT.

This clone has at least ten counts. The V and J genes are TRBV7-9 and TRBJ2-5; tentatively, D is TRBD2 (6 bases). V was cut by 1 base and J by 1 base, with 10 bases left in between. Per the germline V gene, CDR1 is SEHNR and CDR2 is FQNEAQ (reference sequence). The CDR3 extends over 15 amino acids. The CDR3 loop is CASSLDGDFQETQYF. The CDR3, as DNA: TGTGCCAGCAGCTTAGATGGGGACTTCCAAGAGACCCAGTACTTC.

The CDR3 coding sequence is TGCGCCAGCAGCCAAGGGACAGGGGCTAACTACGAGCAGTACTTC. Protein: CASSQGTGANYEQYF. V and J are TRBV4-1 and TRBJ2-7, with 9 bases identical to TRBD1. Looked up from germline, CDR1 is MGHRA and CDR2 is YSYEKL. The CDR3 extends over 15 amino acids. J lost 3 bases, V lost 1 base, and 4 bases had no gene match.

V usage is TRBV6-5 and J usage is TRBJ2-3; a weak D match, TRBD2 (5 bases). Trimming shortened V by 6 bases and J by 0 bases, and 10 bases separated the two germline ends. This CDR3 region has 14 residues. Germline loops: CDR1 MNHEY, CDR2 SVGAGI. CDR3 amino acids: CASSERTSTDTQYF. DNA for the CDR3: TGTGCCAGCAGCGAGCGGACTAGCACAGATACGCAGTATTTT.

About this clone: It is unclear where the CDR3 begins or ends on the DNA, so no DNA is shown, and the CDR3 is as TCRdb lists it. J is TRBJ1-2 and V is TRBV11-2; the D segment call TRBD1 is taken from the table without a DNA check. The CDR3 numbers 12 amino acids, ends counted. The germline V gene has CDR1 SGHAT and CDR2 FQNNGV. This CDR3 is CASSPFVGQGTF.

The chain combines TRBV29-1 with TRBJ2-7, with D perhaps TRBD2 (6 bases). V shed 7 bases and J shed 1 base, with 11 bases lying between them. Per the germline V gene, CDR1 is SQVTM and CDR2 is ANQGSEA. The CDR3 is 12 residues long. Here the CDR3 DNA reads TGCAGCGGATCCGGGACTTCCTACGAGCAGTACTTC. Amino acid sequence: CSGSGTSYEQYF.

On this clone: Other nucleotide sequences in the sample specify the same CDR3. V usage is TRBV30 and J usage is TRBJ2-7; D is undetermined. The V and J ends lost 0 bases and 2 bases respectively, with 8 bases between them. This CDR3 spans 13 amino acids. CDR1 GTSNPN and CDR2 SVGIG come from the germline V gene (reference sequence). CDR3: CAWSVLDPYEQYF. In nucleotides, the CDR3 is TGTGCCTGGAGTGTGCTAGATCCCTACGAGCAGTACTTC. Based on the CDR3 plus reference TRBV30 and TRBJ2-7, the full variable domain is SQTIHQWPATLVQPVGSPLSLECTVEGTSNPNLYWYRQAAGRGLQLLFYSVGIGQISSEVPQNLSASRPQDRQFILSSKKLLLSDSGFYLCAWSVLDPYEQYFGPGTRLTVT.

This clone was seen a single time. The J gene is TRBJ2-7, the V gene TRBV12-5; the D is unclear. V lost 5 bases, J lost 4 bases, and 15 bases lay in between. CDR1 is LGHNT, CDR2 FRNRAP, per germline. The CDR3 is 14 residues long. CDR3: CASGAYQEVYEQYF. The CDR3 coding sequence is TGTGCTAGTGGTGCCTACCAGGAAGTTTACGAGCAGTACTTC.

This chain joins TRBV6-4 and TRBJ2-3; D unresolved. This CDR3 has 14 amino acids. CDR1 MRHNA and CDR2 SNTAGT come from the germline V gene. Trimming pared 0 bases from V and 9 bases from J, leaving 13 bases between. CDR3 sequence: CASSDSWQTETQYF. In nucleotides, the CDR3 is TGTGCCAGCAGTGACTCTTGGCAGACGGAGACGCAGTATTTT.

The chain joins TRBV5-1 to TRBJ2-1, with 9 bases identical to TRBD1. V lost 0 bases to trimming and J lost 8 bases; unmatched junction nucleotides: 3. This CDR3 spans 14 amino acids. Germline CDR1 and CDR2: SGHRS and YFSETQ. CDR3 in amino acids: CASSLAGQGDEQFF. The CDR3 nucleotides are TGCGCCAGCAGCTTGGCGGGACAGGGCGATGAGCAGTTCTTC.

This clone has only a few counts. The gene calls are TRBV9 and TRBJ2-7, with TRBD2 matching over 7 bases. Germline CDR1 is SGDLS and CDR2 is YYNGEE. The junction had 7 bases not matched to a gene; V was cut back by 2 bases and J by 5 bases. This CDR3 has 14 residues. The DNA for the CDR3 is TGTGCCAGCAGCGTCTCGGGGAGGGGAGACGAGCAGTACTTC. This codes for CASSVSGRGDEQYF. The variable domain in full, with the rest retrieved from reference TRBV9 and TRBJ2-7, is DSGVTQTPKHLITATGQRVTLRCSPRSGDLSVYWYQQSLDQGLQFLIQYYNGEERAKGNILERFSAQQFPDLHSELNLSSLELGDSALYFCASSVSGRGDEQYFGPGTRLTVT.

CDR3 region: CASSVLDRGRGQPQHF. CDR3 in DNA: TGTGCCAGCAGTGTGTTGGACAGGGGAAGGGGTCAGCCCCAGCATTTT. The rearrangement uses TRBV6-1 and TRBJ1-5; 9 nucleotides match TRBD1. This CDR3 is 16 amino acids long. J was trimmed by 6 bases and V by 4 bases; bases with no gene match: 10. CDR1 is MNHNS and CDR2 is SASEGT in the germline V gene.

The V call is TRBV10-1, the J call TRBJ2-7; possibly TRBD2 for D (7 bases). CDR1 is WNHNN and CDR2 is SYGVQD in the germline V gene (reference sequence). This CDR3 region has 16 residues. Trimming stripped 3 bases from V and 2 bases from J, with 17 bases between. As DNA, the CDR3 is TGCGCCAGCAGTGATCAGGTTGAGGGGGGGCCCTACGAGCAGTACTTC. This encodes CASSDQVEGGPYEQYF.

The chain recombines TRBV7-2 with TRBJ1-4; 8 nucleotides match TRBD1. The V and J ends lost 5 bases and 8 bases, in that order; junction bases with no gene match: 7. The CDR3 has 14 amino acids. CDR1 and CDR2 (germline): SGHTA, FQGNSA. CDR3 DNA: TGTGCCAGCAGCCTCGACAGGGGAGGGGAAAAACTGTTTTTT. Protein: CASSLDRGGEKLFF.

V is TRBV5-4 and J is TRBJ2-1; the D is unclear. V dropped 4 bases and J dropped 0 bases, with 14 bases sitting between them. This CDR3 contains 16 residues. Germline V CDR1 and CDR2: SGHNT, YYREEE (reference sequence). DNA for the CDR3: TGTGCCAGCAGCCCCCGGAGTCCCAGCTCCTACAATGAGCAGTTCTTC. Its translation: CASSPRSPSSYNEQFF.

The rearrangement links TRBV7-9 to TRBJ1-5; TRBD1 matches 10 bases. Trimming removed 5 bases from V and 5 bases from J; junction bases left unmatched: 9. Germline V CDR1 and CDR2: SEHNR, FQNEAQ (reference sequence). The CDR3 contains 16 residues. The DNA of the CDR3 is TGTGCCAGCAGCCCGTGGACAGGGGGAAGACATCAGCCCCAGCATTTT. This gives the protein CASSPWTGGRHQPQHF.

The CDR3 loop is CSVEATGDEQFF. In nucleotides, the CDR3 is TGCAGCGTTGAAGCGACGGGGGATGAGCAGTTCTTC. The chain recombines TRBV29-1 with TRBJ2-1; tentative D call: TRBD2 (6 bases). Trimming took off 1 base at V and 8 bases at J, with 9 bases between the two ends. The germline V gene encodes CDR1 SQVTM and CDR2 ANQGSEA. The CDR3 length is 12 residues.

This clone came up a few times. V usage is TRBV30 and J usage is TRBJ2-7; 8 positions match TRBD1. The CDR3 extends over 14 amino acids. Germline values: CDR1 GTSNPN, CDR2 SVGIG (reference sequence). The junction had 6 bases not matched to a gene; V was cut back by 0 bases and J by 5 bases. Here the CDR3 reads CAWSVPDRDDEQYF. CDR3 nucleotide sequence: TGTGCCTGGAGTGTACCGGACAGGGACGACGAGCAGTACTTC.

The J gene is TRBJ2-3, the V gene TRBV3-1 (or the pseudogene TRBV3-2); 12 positions agree with TRBD2. This CDR3 has 15 amino acids. CDR1 and CDR2 from the germline V gene are LGHDT and YNNKEL (reference sequence). J was trimmed by 4 bases and V by 5 bases; bases with no gene match: 4. CDR3 sequence (DNA): TGTGCCAGCAGCTCGACTAGCGGGAGCCCAGATACGCAGTATTTT. Residues: CASSSTSGSPDTQYF.

The chain combines TRBV10-1 with TRBJ2-1; maybe TRBD1 (5 bases). Trimming took 6 bases from V and 7 from J, leaving 13 bases between them. Per the germline V gene, CDR1 is WNHNN and CDR2 is SYGVQD (reference sequence). CDR3 length: 13 amino acids. The CDR3 coding sequence is TGCGCCAGCAGAAGGACACCTACGAATGAGCAGTTCTTC. The encoded protein is CASRRTPTNEQFF.

The V and J genes are TRBV28 and TRBJ2-7; 7 bases are shared with TRBD2. This CDR3 comprises 16 residues. J gave up 3 bases and V 7 bases, and 15 bases lay outside the gene matches. CDR1 is MDHEN and CDR2 is SYDVKM in the germline V gene. CDR3 in amino acids: CASTYSSGVKLYEQYF. The CDR3 DNA is TGTGCCAGCACGTATTCTAGCGGAGTAAAGCTCTACGAGCAGTACTTC.

The V call is TRBV5-6, the J call TRBJ1-6, with a possible D match to TRBD1 (6 bases). Per germline, CDR1 SGHDT and CDR2 YYEEEE. This CDR3 is 14 amino acids long. Trimming removed 7 bases from V and 10 bases from J, with 18 bases in between. The DNA for the CDR3 is TGTGCCAGCGCCCGGGGGGGCGAACAGTCACCCCTCCACTTT. Its protein is CASARGGEQSPLHF.

The chain uses TRBV9 and TRBJ1-3; D unresolved. V gave up 0 bases and J gave up 0 bases, with 13 bases separating them. The CDR3 contains 17 residues. Germline assignment: CDR1 SGDLS and CDR2 YYNGEE. The CDR3 loop is CASSVEGDGSSGNTIYF. CDR3 in DNA: TGTGCCAGCAGCGTAGAGGGAGACGGCTCCTCTGGAAACACCATATATTTT.